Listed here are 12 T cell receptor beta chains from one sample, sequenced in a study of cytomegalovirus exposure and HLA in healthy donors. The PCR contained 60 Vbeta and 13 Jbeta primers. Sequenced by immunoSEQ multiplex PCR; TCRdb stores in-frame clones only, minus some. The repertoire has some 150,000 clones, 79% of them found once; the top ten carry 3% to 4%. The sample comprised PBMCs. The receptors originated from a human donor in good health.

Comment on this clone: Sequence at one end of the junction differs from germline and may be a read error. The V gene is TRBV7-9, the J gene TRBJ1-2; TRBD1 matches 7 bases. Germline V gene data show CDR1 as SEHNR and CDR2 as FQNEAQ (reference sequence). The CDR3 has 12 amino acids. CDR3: CSSSSTGSGYTF. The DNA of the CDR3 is TGTTCCAGCAGCTCGACAGGGAGTGGCTACACCTTC. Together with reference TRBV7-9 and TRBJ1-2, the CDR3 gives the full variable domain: DTGVSQNPRHKITKRGQNVTFRCDPISEHNRLYWYRQTLGQGPEFLTYFQNEAQLEKSRLLSDRFSAERPKGSFSTLEIQRTEQGDSAMYLCSSSSTGSGYTFGSGTRLTVV.

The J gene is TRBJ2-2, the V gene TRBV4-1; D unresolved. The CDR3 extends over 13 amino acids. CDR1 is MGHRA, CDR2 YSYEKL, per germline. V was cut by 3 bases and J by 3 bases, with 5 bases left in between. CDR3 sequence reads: CASSQEYTGELFF. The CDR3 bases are TGCGCCAGCAGCCAGGAGTACACCGGGGAGCTGTTTTTT.

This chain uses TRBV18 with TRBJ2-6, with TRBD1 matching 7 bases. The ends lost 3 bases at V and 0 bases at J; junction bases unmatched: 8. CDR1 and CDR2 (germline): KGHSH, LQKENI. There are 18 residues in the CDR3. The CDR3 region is CASSPITGDSSGANVLTF. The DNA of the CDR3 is TGTGCCAGCTCACCCATCACAGGGGACAGCTCTGGGGCCAACGTCCTGACTTTC.

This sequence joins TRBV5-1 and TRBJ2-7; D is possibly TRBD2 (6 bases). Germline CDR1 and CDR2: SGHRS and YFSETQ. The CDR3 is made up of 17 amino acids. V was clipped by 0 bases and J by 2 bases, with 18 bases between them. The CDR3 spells CASSLGRLGGTPYEQYF. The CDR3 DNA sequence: TGCGCCAGCAGCTTGGGGCGCCTCGGGGGTACTCCCTACGAGCAGTACTTC.

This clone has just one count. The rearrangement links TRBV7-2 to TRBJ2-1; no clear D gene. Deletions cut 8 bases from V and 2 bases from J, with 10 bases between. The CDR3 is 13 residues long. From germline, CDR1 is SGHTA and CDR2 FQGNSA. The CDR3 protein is CASRFPAYNEQFF. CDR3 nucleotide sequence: TGTGCCAGCCGTTTTCCTGCCTACAATGAGCAGTTCTTC.

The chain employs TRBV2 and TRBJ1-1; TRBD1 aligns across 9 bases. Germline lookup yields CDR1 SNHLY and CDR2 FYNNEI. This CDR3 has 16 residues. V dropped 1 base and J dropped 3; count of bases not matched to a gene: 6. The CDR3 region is CASSEGETGGDTEAFF. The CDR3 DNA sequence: TGTGCCAGCAGTGAAGGTGAGACAGGGGGGGACACTGAAGCTTTCTTT. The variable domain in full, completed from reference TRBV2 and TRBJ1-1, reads EPEVTQTPSHQVTQMGQEVILRCVPISNHLYFYWYRQILGQKVEFLVSFYNNEISEKSEIFDDQFSVERPDGSNFTLKIRSTKLEDSAMYFCASSEGETGGDTEAFFGQGTRLTVV.

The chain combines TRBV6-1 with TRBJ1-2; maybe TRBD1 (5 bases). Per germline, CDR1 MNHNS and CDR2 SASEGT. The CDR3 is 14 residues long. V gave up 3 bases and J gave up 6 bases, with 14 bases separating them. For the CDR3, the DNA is TGTGCCAGCAGTGAGCGGGGGAAATTGGATGGCTACACCTTC. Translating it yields CASSERGKLDGYTF.

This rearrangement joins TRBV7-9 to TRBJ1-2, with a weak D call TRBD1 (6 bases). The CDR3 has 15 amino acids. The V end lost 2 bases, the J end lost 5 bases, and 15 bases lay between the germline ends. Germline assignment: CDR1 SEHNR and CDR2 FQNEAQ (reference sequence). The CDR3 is CASSLMSGALYGYTF. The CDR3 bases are TGTGCCAGCAGCTTAATGTCAGGGGCCCTTTATGGCTACACCTTC. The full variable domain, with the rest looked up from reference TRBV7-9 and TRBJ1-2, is DTGVSQNPRHKITKRGQNVTFRCDPISEHNRLYWYRQTLGQGPEFLTYFQNEAQLEKSRLLSDRFSAERPKGSFSTLEIQRTEQGDSAMYLCASSLMSGALYGYTFGSGTRLTVV.

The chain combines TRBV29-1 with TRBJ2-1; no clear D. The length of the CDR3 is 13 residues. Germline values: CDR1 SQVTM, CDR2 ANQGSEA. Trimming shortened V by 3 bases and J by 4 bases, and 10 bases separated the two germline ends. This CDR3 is CSVERLSYNEQFF. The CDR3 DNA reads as TGCAGCGTTGAGCGTCTGAGTTACAATGAGCAGTTCTTC.

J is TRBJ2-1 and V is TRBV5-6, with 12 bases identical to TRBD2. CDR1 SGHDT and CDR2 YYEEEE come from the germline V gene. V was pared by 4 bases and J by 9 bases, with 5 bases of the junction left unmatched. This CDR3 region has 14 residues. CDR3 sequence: CASSAGLAGFEQFF. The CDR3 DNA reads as TGTGCCAGCAGCGCAGGACTAGCGGGGTTTGAGCAGTTCTTC.

CDR3 nucleotide sequence: TGCGCCAGCAGCCAAGCCGGGACAATGGCCTACGAGCAGTACTTC. Protein product: CASSQAGTMAYEQYF. The rearrangement uses TRBV4-1 and TRBJ2-7, with a possible D match to TRBD1 (6 bases). CDR3 length equals 15 residues. Germline values: CDR1 MGHRA, CDR2 YSYEKL. V gave up 1 base and J gave up 2 bases, with 12 bases separating them.

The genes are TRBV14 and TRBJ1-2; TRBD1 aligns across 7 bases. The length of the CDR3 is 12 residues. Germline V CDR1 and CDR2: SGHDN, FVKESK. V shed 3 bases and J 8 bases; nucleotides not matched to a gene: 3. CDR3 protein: CASSQTGSGYTF. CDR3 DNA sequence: TGTGCCAGCAGCCAGACAGGGAGCGGCTACACCTTC. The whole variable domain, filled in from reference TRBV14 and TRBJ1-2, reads EAGVTQFPSHSVIEKGQTVTLRCDPISGHDNLYWYRRVMGKEIKFLLHFVKESKQDESGMPNNRFLAERTGGTYSTLKVQPAELEDSGVYFCASSQTGSGYTFGSGTRLTVV.